The clone carrying this TCR beta chain appeared many times. The antigen is unknown. Primed by a sample-barcoded 5' primer and a J-beta primer mix, a second PCR proceeded for 7 to 11 cycles. TCRdb reprocessed the 5' RACE reads via MiXCR and lists one record per CDR3 protein. Found here are hundreds of thousands of distinct CDR3 sequences, under 35% of them singletons; the top ten hold roughly 17%. At least 5.5 micrograms of total RNA were extracted per sample. These data are taken from a study of blood T cells in healthy people across ages. Notes on the study in general: The study found TCR beta diversity correlated strongly with naive T cell percentage. Nothing was known about donor CMV status, and this possibly confounded expanded clonotype changes.

Trimming took 2 bases from V and 4 from J, leaving 11 bases between them. Germline-derived CDR1 and CDR2 are MNHEY and SVGEGT. CDR3 length: 14 amino acids. The specimen sequenced was blood. The TCR was taken from a woman older than 75 in good health. The chain couples TRBV6-2 or TRBV6-3 to TRBJ2-5, with D possibly called TRBD1 or TRBD2 (6 bases each). The CDR3 sequence is CASSYNRGPETQYF. As DNA, the CDR3 is TGTGCCAGCAGTTACAACCGGGGGCCAGAGACCCAGTACTTC.